The 19 T cell receptor beta chains below were found in one sample sequenced in a study of T cells after yellow fever vaccination. TCRdb fed the 5' RACE reads into MiXCR, producing one record per CDR3 protein. The sample records approximately 250,000 distinct CDR3 sequences, approximately 3.8% being singletons. The source material was PBMCs, sampled 15 days after the yellow fever booster vaccination. The receptors derive from a man aged 18 to 30 who received the YFV17D yellow fever vaccine.

This clonotype has a count of ten or more. The genes are TRBV12-3 or TRBV12-4 and TRBJ2-2; D is uncertain. The V and J ends lost 3 bases and 5 bases respectively, with 7 bases between them. The length of the CDR3 is 13 residues. Written as DNA, the CDR3 is TGTGCCAGCAGTTTCCTAGGGACCGGGGAGCTGTTTTTT. Translation: CASSFLGTGELFF.

At least ten counts were recorded for this clonotype. The chain combines TRBV19 with TRBJ2-3; no clear D gene. Between the trimmed V and J ends, which lost 1 base and 2 bases, there was a span of 10 bases. This CDR3 comprises 15 residues. Per germline, CDR1 LNHDA and CDR2 SQIVND (reference sequence). The CDR3 region has the DNA TGTGCCAGTAGTATAGCAGACGGCTCCACAGATACGCAGTATTTT. It is translated as CASSIADGSTDTQYF.

Ten or more counts support this clonotype. The V gene is TRBV5-1, the J gene TRBJ2-7, with D perhaps matching TRBD1 or TRBD2 (5 bases each). V dropped 3 bases and J dropped 4 bases, with 14 bases sitting between them. Germline V gene data show CDR1 as SGHRS and CDR2 as YFSETQ. CDR3 size: 14 residues. Written as DNA, the CDR3 is TGCGCCAGCAGCTCCCGGGACGCAGGTTACGAGCAGTACTTC. Translation gives CASSSRDAGYEQYF.

This clonotype has at least ten counts. The genes are TRBV5-1 and TRBJ2-5; 11 nucleotides match TRBD1. V lost 6 bases to trimming and J lost 5 bases; unmatched junction nucleotides: 9. The CDR3 is 15 residues long. The germline V gene encodes CDR1 SGHRS and CDR2 YFSETQ. The CDR3 DNA reads TGCGCCAGCACCACCGGACAGGGGGCTTCGGAGACCCAGTACTTC. Encoded protein: CASTTGQGASETQYF.

This clonotype was detected many times. The chain links TRBV6-5 to TRBJ1-1; tentatively, D is TRBD1 (5 bases). Trimming removed 5 bases at V and 3 bases at J, with 13 bases between. There are 14 residues in the CDR3. Germline V gene sequence: CDR1 MNHEY, CDR2 SVGAGI. The CDR3 loop is CASSKSGRDTEAFF. As DNA, the CDR3 is TGTGCCAGCAGTAAATCAGGGCGAGACACTGAAGCTTTCTTT.

This clonotype was recorded a few times. The DNA of the CDR3 is TGTGCCAGCAGCCGACTTCCTCCGGGGGGCACAGATACGCAGTATTTT. Amino acids: CASSRLPPGGTDTQYF. The genes are TRBV16 and TRBJ2-3, with D perhaps matching TRBD2 (6 bases). Germline-derived CDR1 and CDR2 are KGHSY and FQNENV. Trimming removed 4 bases at V and 1 base at J, with 15 bases between. The CDR3 loop spans 16 amino acids.

The table lists this clonotype with many counts. The chain links TRBV27 to TRBJ1-6; D is undetermined. This CDR3 spans 15 amino acids. The V end lost 1 base, the J end lost 6 bases, and 10 bases lay between the germline ends. Per the germline V gene, CDR1 is MNHEY and CDR2 is SMNVEV (reference sequence). CDR3 in amino acids: CASSLLGFSNSPLHF. The CDR3 nucleotides are TGTGCCAGCAGTTTATTGGGGTTCTCTAATTCACCCCTCCACTTT.

This clonotype was seen at least ten times. V and J are TRBV4-3 and TRBJ2-7; a possible D gene is TRBD1 (6 bases). V lost 5 bases, J lost 1 base, and 9 bases lay in between. The CDR3 sequence is 13 residues long. CDR1 LGHNA and CDR2 YSLEER come from the germline V gene. The CDR3 region has the DNA TGCGCCAGCAGCGCCGACAGGTCCTACGAGCAGTACTTC. It is translated as CASSADRSYEQYF.

This clonotype was seen many times. The chain is built from TRBV12-3 or TRBV12-4 and TRBJ1-1; 8 bases agree with TRBD1. V lost 5 bases and J lost 11; bases outside the gene matches: 13. The CDR3 spans 14 residues. CDR3 coding DNA: TGTGCCAGCAGTCTGACAGGGGCGGGGGGTGTTGCTTTCTTT. Amino acid sequence: CASSLTGAGGVAFF.

This clonotype has ten or more counts. The rearrangement uses TRBV5-1 and TRBJ2-7; unclear D gene. The V gene lost 3 bases and the J gene lost 3 bases, with 10 bases spanning the gap. There are 13 residues in the CDR3. Per germline, CDR1 SGHRS and CDR2 YFSETQ. CDR3 nucleotides: TGCGCCAGCAGCTGGATGGGGAACTACGAGCAGTACTTC. Its protein product is CASSWMGNYEQYF.

At least ten counts were recorded for this clonotype. The rearrangement uses TRBV12-3 or TRBV12-4 and TRBJ2-7; possibly TRBD1 for D (5 bases). This CDR3 is built from 14 residues. Trimming took off 4 bases at V and 5 bases at J, with 15 bases between the two ends. The CDR3 sequence is CASSCFPQGDEQYV. DNA of the CDR3: TGTGCCAGCAGTTGCTTCCCTCAGGGCGACGAGCAGTACGTC.

This clonotype was picked up a small number of times. CDR3 in amino acids: CASSIGSVNTEAFF. CDR3 bases: TGTGCCAGTAGTATAGGATCAGTGAACACTGAAGCTTTCTTT. V and J are TRBV19 and TRBJ1-1, with D unclear. The CDR3 is 14 amino acids. Germline CDR1 is LNHDA and CDR2 is SQIVND (reference sequence). With 1 base removed from V and 0 bases from J, the gap between germline ends came to 6 bases.

This clonotype has ten or more counts. This chain joins TRBV5-1 and TRBJ1-2, with TRBD1 as a possible D gene (6 bases). The V end lost 1 base, the J end lost 5 bases, and 9 bases lay between the germline ends. This CDR3 has 13 residues. The germline V gene encodes CDR1 SGHRS and CDR2 YFSETQ. CDR3 amino acids: CASSLTGTYGYTF. The CDR3 DNA reads as TGCGCCAGCAGCTTGACAGGGACATATGGCTACACCTTC.

The chain employs TRBV5-1 and TRBJ2-7, with D possibly TRBD2 on 6 matching bases. Per germline, CDR1 SGHRS and CDR2 YFSETQ. This CDR3 comprises 15 residues. V lost 6 bases to trimming and J lost 2 bases, with 18 bases between them. The CDR3 here is CASTAGRTSAYEQYF. CDR3 in DNA: TGCGCCAGCACAGCAGGGAGGACATCCGCCTACGAGCAGTACTTC.

This clonotype occurred many times. As DNA, the CDR3 is TGCAGTGCTAGAGTTTTGCCTGAAGCTTTCTTT. Translated, it gives CSARVLPEAFF. The chain links TRBV20-1 to TRBJ1-1; D uncertain. The CDR3 totals 11 residues. The germline V gene encodes CDR1 DFQATT and CDR2 SNEGSKA (reference sequence). The germline V and J ends were trimmed by 1 base and 6 bases, with 6 bases remaining between them.

This clonotype appeared many times. The gene calls are TRBV7-2 and TRBJ2-5; a weak D match, TRBD2 (5 bases). Trimming shortened V by 6 bases and J by 5 bases, and 13 bases separated the two germline ends. CDR1 is SGHTA and CDR2 is FQGNSA in the germline V gene. The CDR3 is made up of 13 amino acids. CDR3 in amino acids: CASRSGVRETQYF. The CDR3 bases are TGTGCCAGCAGGTCCGGGGTCCGCGAGACCCAGTACTTC.

This clonotype was seen at least ten times. CDR3 nucleotide sequence: TGTGCCAGCAGGCCGCAGGGCTTCACAGATACGCAGTATTTT. It is translated as CASRPQGFTDTQYF. The genes are TRBV6-5 and TRBJ2-3; TRBD1 might be the D (5 bases). V was cut by 6 bases and J by 2 bases, with 12 bases left in between. There are 14 residues in the CDR3. The germline V gene encodes CDR1 MNHEY and CDR2 SVGAGI.

This clonotype was seen at least ten times. The genes are TRBV7-2 and TRBJ1-2, with D possibly matching TRBD1 (5 bases). The CDR3 has 12 amino acids. V lost 3 bases and J lost 10, with 12 bases in between. CDR1 and CDR2 (germline): SGHTA, FQGNSA. CDR3 region: CASSFLGTHYTF. CDR3 nucleotide sequence: TGTGCCAGCAGCTTTTTAGGGACCCACTACACCTTC.

This clonotype was detected many times. The CDR3: CASSLEPLYNSPLHF. The CDR3 DNA is TGTGCCAGCAGCTTAGAACCACTCTATAATTCACCCCTCCACTTT. This rearrangement joins TRBV7-3 to TRBJ1-6; D not certain. V gave up 2 bases and J gave up 3 bases, with 8 bases separating them. CDR1 and CDR2 (germline): SGHTA, FQGTGA. CDR3 length: 15 residues.